These T cell receptor beta chains were read from a single sample in a study of liver allograft versus peripheral blood T cells. From the reads, TCRdb called clonotypes with MiXCR, one entry per CDR3 protein. Of approximately 2,300 distinct CDR3 sequences detected, about 15% appear once; the ten largest clones hold 15% to 17%. The receptors originated from a human patient who had a liver transplant. Some T cells may originate from the graft donor. The CDR3 runs from the conserved cysteine through the conserved F or W. A D gene is named only where the DNA matches it firmly. Clone size is not always given. Where it is, it says once, few, many or a class for expanded clones.

v_call	j_call	d_call	clone_size	cdr3_nt	cdr3_aa
TRBV6-2/TRBV6-3	TRBJ1-1	TRBD1	large	TGTGCCAGCCTCGTTACACAGGGGGCTTCTGAAGCTTTCTTT	CASLVTQGASEAFF
TRBV20-1	TRBJ1-4	.	few	TGCAGTGCTAAACTTCAGGGAGAGGAAAAACTGTTTTTT	CSAKLQGEEKLFF
TRBV20-1	TRBJ1-2	.	.	TGCAGTGCTGGGGGCCCCGTCTATGGCTACACCTTC	CSAGGPVYGYTF
TRBV6-2/TRBV6-3	TRBJ1-1	TRBD1	.	TGTGCCAGCAGTATAGGACAGGGTGGGACTGAAGCTTTCTTT	CASSIGQGGTEAFF
TRBV19	TRBJ2-7	.	medium-sized	TGTGCCACCGCAGGAGCCTACGAGCAGTACTTC	CATAGAYEQYF
TRBV18	TRBJ1-2	.	large	TGTGCCAGCTCACCGGGACGGAGGAACTATGGCTACACCTTC	CASSPGRRNYGYTF
TRBV11-2	TRBJ2-1	.	medium-sized	TGTGCCAGCAGCTTAGTAGTTGCGAACAATGAGCAGTTCTTC	CASSLVVANNEQFF
TRBV3-1	TRBJ1-6	.	.	TGTGCCAGCAGCCAAGGAGAATACCGGTCACCCCTCCACTTT	CASSQGEYRSPLHF
TRBV9	TRBJ2-7	.	.	TGTGCCAGCAGCGGGGGCCACAACTCCGAGCAGTACTTC	CASSGGHNSEQYF
TRBV29-1	TRBJ1-2	.	medium-sized	TGCAGCGTTGCGCCCACTCTTTACCCAAACTATGGCTACACCTTC	CSVAPTLYPNYGYTF
TRBV6-6	TRBJ1-4	.	medium-sized	TGTGCCGGGGGAGCTAATGAAAAACTGTTTTTT	CAGGANEKLFF
TRBV6-6	TRBJ1-3	.	few	TGTGCCAGTAGAGGGACAATTTCTGGAAACACCATATATTTT	CASRGTISGNTIYF
TRBV27	TRBJ2-1	.	.	TGTGCCAGCAGTTTATTGGGGAGCCTCTCCTACAATGAGCAGTTCTTC	CASSLLGSLSYNEQFF
TRBV7-2	TRBJ2-4	.	medium-sized	TGTGCCAGCAGCGCAGATTCATCCAAAAACATTCAGTACTTC	CASSADSSKNIQYF
TRBV6-1	TRBJ2-1	TRBD2	few	TGTGCCAGCAGTGAAAGGGATAGCGGGAGCCATGGGAATGAGCAGTTCTTC	CASSERDSGSHGNEQFF
TRBV19	TRBJ1-1	.	medium-sized	TGTGCCAGTAGTTCCCCCGGGGCCCCACGGTCCCCTGAAGCTTTCTTT	CASSSPGAPRSPEAFF
TRBV18	TRBJ1-2	.	medium-sized	TGTGCCAGCTCCCCCCGGGAGGTAGCTAACTATGGCTACACCTTC	CASSPREVANYGYTF
TRBV6-2/TRBV6-3	TRBJ1-2	.	medium-sized	TGTGCCAGCGGAGGGTCTTTCCCTAACTATGGCTACACCTTC	CASGGSFPNYGYTF
TRBV5-6	TRBJ1-5	.	medium-sized	TGTGCCAGCAGCTTGGCCAAGGGGAGTCAGCCCCAGCATTTT	CASSLAKGSQPQHF
TRBV11-3	TRBJ2-7	.	.	TGTGCCAGCAGCCCGACTAGGACAACCGACGAGCAGTACTTC	CASSPTRTTDEQYF
TRBV2	TRBJ1-1	.	.	TGTGCCAGCAGTACGCAGGGCCCTTTGGGCACTGAAGCTTTCTTT	CASSTQGPLGTEAFF
TRBV7-9	TRBJ1-1	.	.	TGTGCCAGCAGCCCCGCCGGGACTCCAAACACTGAAGCTTTCTTT	CASSPAGTPNTEAFF
TRBV19	TRBJ1-2	TRBD1	few	TGTGCCAGTAGTCCGACTCCGCCGGGACAGGGGATCTATGGCTACACCTTC	CASSPTPPGQGIYGYTF
TRBV9	TRBJ1-3	TRBD1	medium-sized	TGTGCCAGCAGCGTGGGAGGGACAGGGGAATTTTTTGGAAACACCATATATTTT	CASSVGGTGEFFGNTIYF
TRBV6-2/TRBV6-3	TRBJ1-5	.	medium-sized	TGTGCCAGCAGTTATCAGGACAATCAGCCCCAGCATTTT	CASSYQDNQPQHF
TRBV29-1	TRBJ1-2	.	large	TGCAGCGTTGTTGAGGGAAACTATGGCTACACCTTC	CSVVEGNYGYTF